This T cell receptor (beta chain) emerged from a study of blood T cell repertoires in COVID-19. Study in general: Acute and convalescent COVID-19 specimens originated in the United States, Italy and Spain.

CDR3 length: 17 amino acids. TCRdb's copy holds only in-frame clones and misses some; the assay was immunoSEQ multiplex PCR. The sample includes 300,000 or so clones, 85% to 90% of them seen just once. The rearrangement uses TRBV21-1 and TRBJ1-5; TRBD1, the table's D call, lacks a check against the DNA. TRBV21-1 is described as a pseudogene. Material: peripheral blood. This TCR derives from a middle-aged woman with acute or convalescent COVID-19. The CDR3 sequence is CASSKRTGRNSNQPQHF. In nucleotides, the CDR3 is TGTGCCAGCAGCAAACGGACAGGGAGGAATAGCAATCAGCCCCAGCATTTT.